The 11 T cell receptor beta chains presented below share a single source sample, sequenced in a study of cytomegalovirus exposure and HLA in healthy donors. Repertoires were generated with immunoSEQ multiplex PCR, while TCRdb's copy carries only in-frame clones and drops some. The data contain fewer than 85,000 clones, approximately 96% of them seen just once; the ten biggest clones take up approximately 1.2%. Sequencing input: PBMCs. These receptors were obtained from a woman aged 18-29 years in good health and CMV-seronegative.

The V and J genes are TRBV20-1 and TRBJ2-5; no definite D call. CDR3 length: 11 residues. CDR1 and CDR2 from the germline V gene are DFQATT and SNEGSKA (reference sequence). Trimming stripped 3 bases from V and 4 bases from J, with 6 bases between. The CDR3 region is CSASFLETQYF. DNA for the CDR3: TGCAGTGCTAGCTTCTTAGAGACCCAGTACTTC.

This chain uses TRBV7-2 with TRBJ2-1; 12 bases line up with TRBD2. The CDR3 spans 17 residues. CDR1 and CDR2 (germline): SGHTA, FQGNSA. V dropped 4 bases and J dropped 5; count of bases not matched to a gene: 9. This CDR3 reads CASSYRGGLAGHNEQFF. The CDR3 DNA follows: TGTGCCAGCAGCTACCGGGGGGGACTAGCGGGCCACAATGAGCAGTTCTTC.

The V call is TRBV4-1, the J call TRBJ2-7, with TRBD2 matching over 7 bases. V gave up 0 bases and J gave up 3 bases; unmatched junction bases: 11. CDR3 length: 17 amino acids. Per the germline V gene, CDR1 is MGHRA and CDR2 is YSYEKL. The CDR3 reads CASSQDAVGSGYYEQYF. Written as DNA, the CDR3 is TGCGCCAGCAGCCAAGATGCGGTAGGTAGCGGGTACTACGAGCAGTACTTC.

V usage is TRBV27 and J usage is TRBJ1-5; weak D call: TRBD1 (6 bases). V was trimmed by 3 bases and J by 4 bases, leaving 16 bases between them. The CDR3 has 16 residues. The germline CDR1 and CDR2 sequences are MNHEY and SMNVEV (reference sequence). The DNA for the CDR3 is TGTGCCAGCAGTTTTCAGGGGCAGGGTCAAAATCAGCCCCAGCATTTT. Amino acid sequence: CASSFQGQGQNQPQHF.

The rearrangement links TRBV5-6 to TRBJ2-1; D is unresolved. The V gene's germline CDR1 is SGHDT and CDR2 YYEEEE. Deletions cut 0 bases from V and 2 bases from J, with 9 bases between. The CDR3 has 15 residues. Here the CDR3 DNA reads TGTGCCAGCAGCTTGGAAGCCTCACCCTACAATGAGCAGTTCTTC. Translated, it gives CASSLEASPYNEQFF.

The genes are TRBV10-1 and TRBJ2-3; 12 bases align to TRBD2. The V and J ends lost 2 bases and 6 bases, in that order; junction bases with no gene match: 6. In germline, CDR1 is WNHNN, CDR2 SYGVQD (reference sequence). The CDR3 runs 16 residues. CDR3 sequence reads: CASSERLAGGGDTQYF. CDR3 DNA sequence: TGCGCCAGCAGTGAGCGGCTAGCGGGAGGGGGGGATACGCAGTATTTT.

The chain employs TRBV27 and TRBJ2-1; 8 nucleotides match TRBD2. The V gene's germline CDR1 is MNHEY and CDR2 SMNVEV (reference sequence). Trimming took 5 bases from V and 15 from J; bases not matched to a gene: 6. The CDR3 loop spans 11 amino acids. The CDR3 coding sequence is TGTGCCAGCAGTACGCGGGAGGAATGGTTCTTC. Translation: CASSTREEWFF.

The chain recombines TRBV27 with TRBJ1-1; D remains ambiguous. V was pared by 5 bases and J by 6 bases, with 19 bases between. The CDR3 loop spans 15 amino acids. CDR1 is MNHEY and CDR2 is SMNVEV in the germline V gene (reference sequence). In nucleotides, the CDR3 is TGTGCCAGCAGTCCATCTCACTCGGGAGTGGCTGAAGCTTTCTTT. Translating it yields CASSPSHSGVAEAFF.

This clone is a singleton in its sample. The CDR3, as DNA: TGTGCCAGTAGTCCCGGACTAGCGGGTTACTACGAGCAGTACTTC. As protein: CASSPGLAGYYEQYF. The chain carries TRBV19 and TRBJ2-7, with 11 nucleotides matching TRBD2. The junction had 6 bases not matched to a gene; V was cut back by 5 bases and J by 3 bases. CDR1 is LNHDA, CDR2 SQIVND, per germline (reference sequence). The CDR3 is 15 residues long.

The CDR3 DNA reads as TGTGCCAGCAGCAGACTCGGGGCGACAGGGACCGGGGAGCTGTTTTTT. It translates to CASSRLGATGTGELFF. The chain combines TRBV27 with TRBJ2-2; 7 nucleotides line up with TRBD1. The germline gives CDR1 MNHEY, CDR2 SMNVEV (reference sequence). V gave up 6 bases and J gave up 5 bases; unmatched junction bases: 12. This CDR3 spans 16 amino acids.

The chain combines TRBV18 with TRBJ2-3; 7 bases are a match to TRBD2. This CDR3 has 14 residues. The trim removed 3 bases at V and 1 base at J, leaving 1 base unmatched. The germline gives CDR1 KGHSH, CDR2 LQKENI. The CDR3 bases are TGTGCCAGCTCACCCGCGGGAGGCACAGATACGCAGTATTTT. Protein: CASSPAGGTDTQYF.